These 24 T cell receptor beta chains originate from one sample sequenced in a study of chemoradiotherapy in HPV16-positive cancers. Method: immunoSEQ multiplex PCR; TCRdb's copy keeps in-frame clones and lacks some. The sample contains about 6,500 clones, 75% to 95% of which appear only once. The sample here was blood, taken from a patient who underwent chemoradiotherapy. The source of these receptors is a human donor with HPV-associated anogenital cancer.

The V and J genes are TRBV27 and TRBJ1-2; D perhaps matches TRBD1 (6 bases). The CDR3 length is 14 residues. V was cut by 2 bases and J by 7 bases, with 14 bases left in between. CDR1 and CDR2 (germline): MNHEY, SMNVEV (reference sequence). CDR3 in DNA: TGTGCCAGCAGTTTAGGGTGGGGGCGGGGTGGCTACACCTTC. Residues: CASSLGWGRGGYTF.

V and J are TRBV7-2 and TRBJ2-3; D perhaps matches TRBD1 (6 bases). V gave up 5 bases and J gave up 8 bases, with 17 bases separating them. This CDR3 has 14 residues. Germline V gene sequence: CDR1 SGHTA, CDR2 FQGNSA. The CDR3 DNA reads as TGTGCCAGCAGCCCGCTCATGGGGGCAGGTACGCAGTATTTT. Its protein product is CASSPLMGAGTQYF.

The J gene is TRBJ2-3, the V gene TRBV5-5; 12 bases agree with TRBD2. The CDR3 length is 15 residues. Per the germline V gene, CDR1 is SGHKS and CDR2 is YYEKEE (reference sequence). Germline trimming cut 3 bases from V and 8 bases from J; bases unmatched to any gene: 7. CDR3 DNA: TGTGCCAGCAGCTCTACTAGCGGGGGGAGCGGTACGCAGTATTTT. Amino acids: CASSSTSGGSGTQYF.

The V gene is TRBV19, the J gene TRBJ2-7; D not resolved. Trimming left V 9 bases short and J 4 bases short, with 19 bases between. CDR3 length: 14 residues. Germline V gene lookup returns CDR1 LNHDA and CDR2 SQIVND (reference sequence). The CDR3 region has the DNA TGTGCCAGCTCAAGGACGGTGGGGTCTTACGAGCAGTACTTC. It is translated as CASSRTVGSYEQYF.

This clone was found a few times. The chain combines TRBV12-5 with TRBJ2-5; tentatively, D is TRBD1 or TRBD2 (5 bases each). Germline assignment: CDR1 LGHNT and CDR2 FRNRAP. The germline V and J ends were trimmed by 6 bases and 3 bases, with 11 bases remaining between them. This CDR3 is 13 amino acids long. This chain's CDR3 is CASGTGTKETQYF. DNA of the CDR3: TGTGCTAGTGGAACGGGGACCAAAGAGACCCAGTACTTC.

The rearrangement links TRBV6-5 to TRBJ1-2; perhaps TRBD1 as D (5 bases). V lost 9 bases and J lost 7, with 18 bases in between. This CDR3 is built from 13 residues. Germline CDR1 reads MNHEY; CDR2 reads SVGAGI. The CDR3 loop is CASRIRAGSGYTF. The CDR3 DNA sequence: TGTGCCAGTCGAATCAGGGCAGGGAGTGGCTACACCTTC.

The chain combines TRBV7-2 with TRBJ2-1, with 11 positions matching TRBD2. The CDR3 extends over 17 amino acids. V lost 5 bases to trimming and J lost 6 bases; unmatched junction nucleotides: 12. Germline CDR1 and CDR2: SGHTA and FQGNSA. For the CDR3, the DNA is TGTGCCAGCAGCCCACTAGCGGGGGCCTCGTCGGGCAATGAGCAGTTCTTC. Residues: CASSPLAGASSGNEQFF.

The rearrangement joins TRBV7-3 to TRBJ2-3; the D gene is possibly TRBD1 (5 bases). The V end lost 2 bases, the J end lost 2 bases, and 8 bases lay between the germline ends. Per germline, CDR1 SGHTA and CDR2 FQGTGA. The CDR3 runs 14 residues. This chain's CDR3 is CASSLSQATDTQYF. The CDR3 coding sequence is TGTGCCAGCAGCTTATCACAGGCCACAGATACGCAGTATTTT.

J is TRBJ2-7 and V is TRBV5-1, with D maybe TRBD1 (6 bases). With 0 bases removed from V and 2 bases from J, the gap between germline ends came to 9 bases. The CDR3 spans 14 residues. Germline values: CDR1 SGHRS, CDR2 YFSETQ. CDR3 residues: CASSLVGAAYEQYF. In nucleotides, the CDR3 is TGCGCCAGCAGCTTGGTGGGGGCCGCCTACGAGCAGTACTTC.

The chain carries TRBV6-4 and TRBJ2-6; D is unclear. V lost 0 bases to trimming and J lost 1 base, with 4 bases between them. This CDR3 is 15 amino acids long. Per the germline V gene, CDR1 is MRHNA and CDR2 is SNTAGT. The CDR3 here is CASSDSPSGANVLTF. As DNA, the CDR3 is TGTGCCAGCAGTGACTCCCCGTCTGGGGCCAACGTCCTGACTTTC.

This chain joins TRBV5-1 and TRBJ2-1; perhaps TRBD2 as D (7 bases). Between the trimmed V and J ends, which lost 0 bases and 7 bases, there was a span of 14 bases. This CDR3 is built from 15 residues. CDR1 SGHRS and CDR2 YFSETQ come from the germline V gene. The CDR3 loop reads CASSLEGGGRNEQFF. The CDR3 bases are TGCGCCAGCAGCTTGGAGGGGGGGGGTCGGAATGAGCAGTTCTTC.

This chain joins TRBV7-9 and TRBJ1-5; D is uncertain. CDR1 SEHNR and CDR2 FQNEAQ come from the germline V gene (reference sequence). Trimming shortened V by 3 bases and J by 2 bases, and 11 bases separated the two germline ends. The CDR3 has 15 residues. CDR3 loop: CASSFAGRGNQPQHF. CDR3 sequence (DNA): TGTGCCAGCAGCTTTGCCGGGAGGGGCAATCAGCCCCAGCATTTT.

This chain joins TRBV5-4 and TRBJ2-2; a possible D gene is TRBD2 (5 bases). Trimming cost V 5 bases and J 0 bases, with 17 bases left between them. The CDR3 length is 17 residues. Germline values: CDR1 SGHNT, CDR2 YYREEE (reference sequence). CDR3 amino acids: CASRAQLGGPNTGELFF. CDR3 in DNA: TGTGCCAGCAGAGCCCAACTTGGCGGGCCGAACACCGGGGAGCTGTTTTTT.

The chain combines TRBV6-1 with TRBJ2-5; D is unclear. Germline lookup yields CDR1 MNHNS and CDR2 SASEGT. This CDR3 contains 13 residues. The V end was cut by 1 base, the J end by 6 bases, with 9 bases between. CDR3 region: CASSEGEGQTQYF. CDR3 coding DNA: TGTGCCAGCAGTGAAGGCGAAGGGCAGACCCAGTACTTC.

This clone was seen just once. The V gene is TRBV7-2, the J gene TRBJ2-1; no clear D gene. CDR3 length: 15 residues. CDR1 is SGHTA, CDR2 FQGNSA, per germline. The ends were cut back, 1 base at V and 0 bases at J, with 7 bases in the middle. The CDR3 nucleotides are TGTGCCAGCAGCTTAGGGATAGGCTCCTACAATGAGCAGTTCTTC. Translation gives CASSLGIGSYNEQFF.

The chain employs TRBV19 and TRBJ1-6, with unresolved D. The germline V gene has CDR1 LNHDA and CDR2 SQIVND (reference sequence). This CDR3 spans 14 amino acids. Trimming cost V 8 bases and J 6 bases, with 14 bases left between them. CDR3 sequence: CASGLASPNSPLHF. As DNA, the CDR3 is TGTGCCAGTGGGTTGGCCTCCCCTAATTCACCCCTCCACTTT.

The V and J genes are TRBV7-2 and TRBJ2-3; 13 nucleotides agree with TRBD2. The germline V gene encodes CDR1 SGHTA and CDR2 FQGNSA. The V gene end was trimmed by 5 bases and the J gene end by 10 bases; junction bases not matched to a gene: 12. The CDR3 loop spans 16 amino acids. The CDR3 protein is CASSRLAGGLEMAQYF. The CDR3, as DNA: TGTGCCAGCAGCCGACTAGCGGGAGGACTCGAAATGGCGCAGTATTTT.

CDR3 in amino acids: CSVGQGSGNTIYF. The DNA of the CDR3 is TGCAGCGTTGGACAGGGCTCTGGAAACACCATATATTTT. The V call is TRBV29-1, the J call TRBJ1-3, with 7 bases aligning to TRBD1. Germline loops: CDR1 SQVTM, CDR2 ANQGSEA. Trimming at V came to 4 bases and at J to 0 bases, leaving 0 bases not matched to a gene. The CDR3 is made up of 13 amino acids. Complete variable domain (other parts from reference TRBV29-1 and TRBJ1-3): SAVISQKPSRDICQRGTSLTIQCQVDSQVTMMFWYRQQPGQSLTLIATANQGSEATYESGFVIDKFPISRPNLTFSTLTVSNMSPEDSSIYLCSVGQGSGNTIYFGEGSWLTVV.

This CDR3 is CASSLTAVGSYEQYF. As DNA, the CDR3 is TGTGCCAGCAGTTTAACGGCCGTTGGTTCCTACGAGCAGTACTTC. This chain uses TRBV27 with TRBJ2-7; D remains ambiguous. V lost 2 bases to trimming and J lost 1 base, with 12 bases between them. The length of the CDR3 is 15 residues. Germline V CDR1 and CDR2: MNHEY, SMNVEV (reference sequence).

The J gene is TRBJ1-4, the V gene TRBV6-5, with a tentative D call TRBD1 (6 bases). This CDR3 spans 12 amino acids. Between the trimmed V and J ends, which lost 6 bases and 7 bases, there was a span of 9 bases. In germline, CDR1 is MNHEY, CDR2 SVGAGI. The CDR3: CASRQGTEKLFF. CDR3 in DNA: TGTGCCAGCAGGCAGGGGACTGAAAAACTGTTTTTT.

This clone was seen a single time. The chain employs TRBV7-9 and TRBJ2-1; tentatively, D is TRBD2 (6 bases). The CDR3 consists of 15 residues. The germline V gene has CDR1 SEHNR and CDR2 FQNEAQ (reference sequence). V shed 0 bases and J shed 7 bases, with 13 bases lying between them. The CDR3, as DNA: TGTGCCAGCAGCTTAGCCGGAGTGGAGGGAAATGAGCAGTTCTTC. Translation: CASSLAGVEGNEQFF. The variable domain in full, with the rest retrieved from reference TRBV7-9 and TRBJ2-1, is DTGVSQNPRHKITKRGQNVTFRCDPISEHNRLYWYRQTLGQGPEFLTYFQNEAQLEKSRLLSDRFSAERPKGSFSTLEIQRTEQGDSAMYLCASSLAGVEGNEQFFGPGTRLTVL.

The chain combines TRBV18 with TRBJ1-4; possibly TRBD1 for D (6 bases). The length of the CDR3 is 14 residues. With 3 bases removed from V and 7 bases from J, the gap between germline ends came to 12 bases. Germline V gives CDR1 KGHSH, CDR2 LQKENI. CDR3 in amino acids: CASSPGQGIEKLFF. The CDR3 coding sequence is TGTGCCAGCTCACCGGGACAAGGAATTGAAAAACTGTTTTTT.

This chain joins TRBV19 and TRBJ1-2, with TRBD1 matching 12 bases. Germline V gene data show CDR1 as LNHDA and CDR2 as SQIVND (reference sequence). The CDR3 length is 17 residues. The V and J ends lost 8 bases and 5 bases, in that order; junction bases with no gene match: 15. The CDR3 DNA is TGTGCCAGTGAGGGACGCCGGGACAGGGGGCTTCATTATGGCTACACCTTC. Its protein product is CASEGRRDRGLHYGYTF. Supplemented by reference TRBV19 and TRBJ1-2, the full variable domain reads DGGITQSPKYLFRKEGQNVTLSCEQNLNHDAMYWYRQDPGQGLRLIYYSQIVNDFQKGDIAEGYSVSREKKESFPLTVTSAQKNPTAFYLCASEGRRDRGLHYGYTFGSGTRLTVV.

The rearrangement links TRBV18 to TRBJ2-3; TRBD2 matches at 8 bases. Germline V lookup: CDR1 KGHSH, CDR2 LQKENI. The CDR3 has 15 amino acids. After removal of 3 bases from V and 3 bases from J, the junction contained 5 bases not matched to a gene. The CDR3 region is CASSPSGRGTDTQYF. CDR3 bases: TGTGCCAGCTCACCTTCCGGGAGGGGAACAGATACGCAGTATTTT.